The next 15 T cell receptor beta chains were all read from a single sample in a study of blood T cell repertoires in COVID-19. Some clones are missing from TCRdb's copy, which holds only in-frame ones; the method was immunoSEQ multiplex PCR. The sample lists some 190,000 clones; about 70% were seen once. Sequencing used peripheral blood. These TCRs come from a woman aged 45 to 65 with active or convalescent COVID-19.

V usage is TRBV5-1 and J usage is TRBJ1-5; D is unclear. Trimming cost V 3 bases and J 0 bases, with 16 bases left between them. The CDR3 is 17 residues long. Germline loops: CDR1 SGHRS, CDR2 YFSETQ. CDR3 residues: CASSSKREIYSNQPQHF. The CDR3 DNA reads TGCGCCAGCAGCTCCAAAAGAGAGATTTATAGCAATCAGCCCCAGCATTTT.

This rearrangement joins TRBV3-1 (or the pseudogene TRBV3-2) to TRBJ1-1, with D perhaps matching TRBD1 (5 bases). V was shortened by 7 bases and J by 6 bases, with 12 bases between the two germline ends. The CDR3 length is 12 residues. Per germline, CDR1 LGHDT and CDR2 YNNKEL (reference sequence). The CDR3 loop is CASNAGKAEAFF. CDR3 nucleotide sequence: TGTGCCAGCAACGCAGGGAAGGCTGAAGCTTTCTTT.

The CDR3 nucleotides are TGTGCCAGCAGTTTACCCGGCTCTGGAAACACCATATATTTT. This gives the protein CASSLPGSGNTIYF. The rearrangement uses TRBV28 and TRBJ1-3; no reliable D call. Deletions cut 2 bases from V and 0 bases from J, with 5 bases between. Germline assignment: CDR1 MDHEN and CDR2 SYDVKM. The CDR3 loop spans 14 amino acids. Together with reference TRBV28 and TRBJ1-3, the CDR3 gives the full variable domain: DVKVTQSSRYLVKRTGEKVFLECVQDMDHENMFWYRQDPGLGLRLIYFSYDVKMKEKGDIPEGYSVSREKKERFSLILESASTNQTSMYLCASSLPGSGNTIYFGEGSWLTVV.

The table lists this clone with a count of one. The V call is TRBV19, the J call TRBJ2-7; TRBD2 is a possible D gene (5 bases). Per the germline V gene, CDR1 is LNHDA and CDR2 is SQIVND (reference sequence). The V and J ends lost 2 bases and 0 bases respectively, with 17 bases between them. This CDR3 has 17 amino acids. Written as DNA, the CDR3 is TGTGCCAGTAGTATATATCCTGGAGGTACCGACTCCTACGAGCAGTACTTC. Protein product: CASSIYPGGTDSYEQYF.

The rearrangement joins TRBV18 to TRBJ2-3, with 9 bases that match TRBD2. Germline assignment: CDR1 KGHSH and CDR2 LQKENI. The CDR3 spans 16 residues. J was trimmed by 3 bases and V by 3 bases; bases with no gene match: 7. The CDR3 is CASSPRLADKTDTQYF. In nucleotides, the CDR3 is TGTGCCAGCTCACCCCGACTAGCGGACAAAACAGATACGCAGTATTTT.

The chain couples TRBV28 to TRBJ2-5; 11 nucleotides agree with TRBD1. Germline assignment: CDR1 MDHEN and CDR2 SYDVKM. The CDR3 extends over 17 amino acids. The J segment lost 5 bases and the V segment lost 6 bases, leaving 14 bases of the junction unmatched. CDR3 sequence (DNA): TGTGCCAGCAGCGGACTTATTGGACAGGGGGCCGTCGAGACCCAGTACTTC. Amino acids: CASSGLIGQGAVETQYF.

The V call is TRBV4-3, the J call TRBJ1-2, with TRBD1 matching over 8 bases. This CDR3 contains 16 residues. V trimming: 3 bases; J trimming: 3 bases; junction bases outside the gene matches: 9. CDR1 LGHNA and CDR2 YSLEER come from the germline V gene. CDR3 sequence: CASSQADRAPYYGYTF. In DNA form, the CDR3 reads TGCGCCAGCAGCCAGGCGGACAGGGCGCCCTACTATGGCTACACCTTC.

The chain uses TRBV30 and TRBJ1-3; possible D gene TRBD1, 6 bases. This CDR3 is built from 15 residues. Trimming took 5 bases from V and 0 from J, leaving 14 bases between them. Per germline, CDR1 GTSNPN and CDR2 SVGIG (reference sequence). CDR3 loop: CAWGEQGFSGNTIYF. The CDR3 DNA is TGTGCCTGGGGGGAACAGGGCTTCTCTGGAAACACCATATATTTT.

This clone has only one observation. The chain links TRBV7-3 to TRBJ2-3; TRBD1 matches at 9 bases. Per the germline V gene, CDR1 is SGHTA and CDR2 is FQGTGA. V trimming: 5 bases; J trimming: 2 bases; junction bases outside the gene matches: 8. This CDR3 comprises 16 residues. CDR3 in DNA: TGTGCCAGCAGCCCTCAGGGACAGGGAATCACAGATACGCAGTATTTT. Protein: CASSPQGQGITDTQYF.

V and J are TRBV5-1 and TRBJ2-1; TRBD1 matches 8 bases. V dropped 6 bases and J dropped 9; count of bases not matched to a gene: 5. Germline V gives CDR1 SGHRS, CDR2 YFSETQ. The CDR3 is 12 residues long. This chain's CDR3 is CASTIQGVEQFF. The DNA of the CDR3 is TGCGCCAGCACAATACAGGGGGTTGAGCAGTTCTTC.

The J gene is TRBJ1-1, the V gene TRBV7-9, with a possible D match to TRBD1 (5 bases). Trimming removed 1 base from V and 6 bases from J, with 12 bases in between. The germline CDR1 and CDR2 sequences are SEHNR and FQNEAQ (reference sequence). The CDR3 is made up of 14 amino acids. In DNA, the CDR3 is TGTGCCAGCAGCTTAGGGGTAGGGGCGGCTGAAGCTTTCTTT. It codes for CASSLGVGAAEAFF.

This rearrangement joins TRBV14 to TRBJ1-6; no firm D call. Germline CDR1 and CDR2: SGHDN and FVKESK. V gave up 1 base and J gave up 8 bases, with 6 bases separating them. This CDR3 contains 13 residues. The CDR3 nucleotides are TGTGCCAGCAGCCAAGGCGGATATTCACCCCTCCACTTT. Protein product: CASSQGGYSPLHF.

J is TRBJ2-7 and V is TRBV10-3; maybe TRBD2 (5 bases). From germline, CDR1 is ENHRY and CDR2 SYGVKD. The ends were cut back, 3 bases at V and 0 bases at J, with 12 bases in the middle. The CDR3 has 15 residues. CDR3 sequence reads: CAISEGLEPSYEQYF. CDR3 bases: TGTGCCATCAGTGAAGGACTCGAGCCCTCCTACGAGCAGTACTTC.

The chain joins TRBV30 to TRBJ1-1, with 7 bases aligning to TRBD1. V was clipped by 3 bases and J by 4 bases; unmatched bases: 8. Germline lookup yields CDR1 GTSNPN and CDR2 SVGIG (reference sequence). This CDR3 has 14 amino acids. As DNA, the CDR3 is TGTGCCTGGAGGGGGGACAGCTTGGTCACTGAAGCTTTCTTT. It codes for CAWRGDSLVTEAFF.

The rearrangement uses TRBV6-1 and TRBJ1-6, with TRBD1 matching 8 bases. The length of the CDR3 is 17 residues. V gave up 1 base and J gave up 10 bases; unmatched junction bases: 12. In germline, CDR1 is MNHNS, CDR2 SASEGT. CDR3 residues: CASSEERAGGLRSPLHF. CDR3 DNA: TGTGCCAGCAGTGAAGAACGGGCAGGGGGCTTAAGATCACCCCTCCACTTT.